The 14 T cell receptor beta chains reported below all come from one sample, sequenced in a study of blood T cell repertoires in COVID-19. Clones were read by immunoSEQ multiplex PCR, and TCRdb kept only the in-frame ones, dropping some. The table records about 300,000 clones, 85% to 90% of them present only once. Sample: peripheral blood. These receptors originate from a woman between 45 and 65 years old with COVID-19, enrolled during active disease.

This chain links TRBV29-1 with TRBJ2-1, with D tentatively TRBD2 (6 bases). CDR3 length equals 17 residues. Trimming removed 3 bases from V and 2 bases from J, with 20 bases in between. In germline, CDR1 is SQVTM, CDR2 ANQGSEA. For the CDR3, the DNA is TGCAGCGTTGACGGGAGTAAGGTCCTACGGACCTACAATGAGCAGTTCTTC. Encoded protein: CSVDGSKVLRTYNEQFF.

This clone was picked up one time. The V gene is TRBV6-5, the J gene TRBJ1-4; D gene unclear. The CDR3 runs 13 residues. Germline CDR1 MNHEY, CDR2 SVGAGI. The V end was cut by 8 bases, the J end by 5 bases, with 12 bases between. CDR3 in DNA: TGTGCCAGCCGGGAGGGTGTCAATGAAAAACTGTTTTTT. This sequence encodes CASREGVNEKLFF.

The gene calls are TRBV7-9 and TRBJ2-1, with D tentatively TRBD2 (6 bases). In germline, CDR1 is SEHNR, CDR2 FQNEAQ (reference sequence). The V gene lost 4 bases and the J gene lost 5 bases, with 18 bases spanning the gap. This CDR3 has 16 residues. CDR3 residues: CASSSLAVGIHNEQFF. CDR3 coding DNA: TGTGCCAGCAGCTCTTTAGCGGTGGGAATCCACAATGAGCAGTTCTTC.

The chain combines TRBV6-5 with TRBJ2-1; possibly TRBD2 for D (5 bases). The V end was cut by 8 bases, the J end by 0 bases, with 11 bases between. The CDR3 covers 14 residues. Germline-derived CDR1 and CDR2 are MNHEY and SVGAGI. CDR3 DNA: TGTGCCAGCTCGGTAGGGAGCTCCTACAATGAGCAGTTCTTC. This codes for CASSVGSSYNEQFF.

V gene TRBV15 combines with J gene TRBJ1-1; D is undetermined. The germline gives CDR1 LNHNV, CDR2 YYDKDF (reference sequence). The CDR3 covers 16 residues. V lost 0 bases to trimming and J lost 0 bases, with 11 bases between them. The CDR3 here is CATSRDGGTVNTEAFF. The DNA for the CDR3 is TGTGCCACCAGCAGAGATGGAGGAACAGTGAACACTGAAGCTTTCTTT.

The chain has TRBV3-1 (or the pseudogene TRBV3-2) and TRBJ2-4; the match to TRBD1 covers 10 bases. CDR1 and CDR2 (germline): LGHDT, YNNKEL (reference sequence). Losses at the gene ends were 3 bases for V and 6 bases for J; bases not matched to a gene: 8. This CDR3 has 16 amino acids. CDR3 residues: CASSQIYGTGVNIQYF. The CDR3 nucleotides are TGTGCCAGCAGCCAGATTTATGGGACAGGGGTAAACATTCAGTACTTC.

The chain is built from TRBV9 and TRBJ1-1; D remains unclear. This CDR3 has 15 amino acids. V lost 4 bases, J lost 1 base, and 14 bases lay in between. In germline, CDR1 is SGDLS, CDR2 YYNGEE. In DNA, the CDR3 is TGTGCCAGCAGCCCTCGGGGAGCAACGAACACTGAAGCTTTCTTT. It translates to CASSPRGATNTEAFF. The variable domain in full, completed from reference TRBV9 and TRBJ1-1, reads DSGVTQTPKHLITATGQRVTLRCSPRSGDLSVYWYQQSLDQGLQFLIQYYNGEERAKGNILERFSAQQFPDLHSELNLSSLELGDSALYFCASSPRGATNTEAFFGQGTRLTVV.

This clone was recorded once. The V call is TRBV7-6, the J call TRBJ2-2; 10 bases match TRBD2. The CDR3 runs 21 residues. The junction had 17 bases not matched to a gene; V was cut back by 4 bases and J by 0 bases. CDR1 is SGHVS and CDR2 is FNYEAQ in the germline V gene. The CDR3 DNA is TGTGCCAGCAGCTCCCTCCTACAAAGCGGACTAGCGGAAACGAACACCGGGGAGCTGTTTTTT. Protein sequence: CASSSLLQSGLAETNTGELFF.

The J gene is TRBJ1-1, the V gene TRBV20-1, with D uncertain. Trimming took off 6 bases at V and 3 bases at J, with 8 bases between the two ends. Germline CDR1 DFQATT, CDR2 SNEGSKA (reference sequence). The CDR3 is made up of 11 amino acids. CDR3 sequence: CSADSDTEAFF. For the CDR3, the DNA is TGCAGTGCCGACTCGGACACTGAAGCTTTCTTT.

The V gene is TRBV30, the J gene TRBJ2-7; D is possibly TRBD2 (5 bases). The V end was cut by 0 bases, the J end by 3 bases, with 12 bases between. CDR3 size: 14 residues. CDR1 and CDR2 (germline): GTSNPN, SVGIG (reference sequence). The CDR3 loop reads CAWSVRERLYEQYF. CDR3 nucleotide sequence: TGTGCCTGGAGTGTACGGGAACGCCTCTACGAGCAGTACTTC.

This chain uses TRBV18 with TRBJ2-1; 10 bases align to TRBD2. This CDR3 is built from 17 residues. V gave up 6 bases and J gave up 8 bases; unmatched junction bases: 16. The germline CDR1 and CDR2 sequences are KGHSH and LQKENI. The CDR3 spells CASSTRAGGTRGDEQFF. CDR3 DNA sequence: TGTGCCAGCTCTACTAGAGCGGGAGGGACTAGGGGTGATGAGCAGTTCTTC.

This chain connects TRBV5-4 to TRBJ2-7, with a possible D match to TRBD1 (5 bases). V lost 4 bases to trimming and J lost 1 base, with 12 bases between them. This CDR3 contains 14 residues. Germline CDR1 SGHNT, CDR2 YYREEE (reference sequence). The CDR3 nucleotides are TGTGCCAGCAGCCCAACAGGTTCGTCCTACGAGCAGTACTTC. Translating it yields CASSPTGSSYEQYF.

The V gene is TRBV7-2, the J gene TRBJ2-7, with D maybe TRBD1 (6 bases). Looked up from germline, CDR1 is SGHTA and CDR2 is FQGNSA. The CDR3 contains 15 residues. Trimming took 5 bases from V and 7 from J, leaving 21 bases between them. CDR3 amino acids: CASSLGGLNLREQYF. CDR3 nucleotide sequence: TGTGCCAGCAGCCTTGGGGGCCTAAATTTGAGGGAGCAGTACTTC.

The chain combines TRBV4-1 with TRBJ2-3; D possibly corresponds to TRBD1 (6 bases). CDR3 length: 17 amino acids. Germline V CDR1 and CDR2: MGHRA, YSYEKL. V dropped 4 bases and J dropped 3 bases, with 20 bases sitting between them. The CDR3 spells CASSPRPRGSGTDTQYF. The CDR3, as DNA: TGCGCCAGCAGCCCCAGACCGAGGGGGAGTGGAACAGATACGCAGTATTTT.